Below, 19 T cell receptor beta chains from the same sample are listed, as sequenced in a study of siplizumab effects on memory and regulatory T cells. TCRdb's table, derived via immunoSEQ multiplex PCR, lists solely in-frame clones and lacks some. The repertoire holds 50,000 or so clones, with roughly 87% as singletons. Sequencing was performed on naive CD8+ T cells sorted from blood. Receptor source: a human donor in good health.

This chain uses TRBV6-6 with TRBJ1-1; possible D gene TRBD1, 5 bases. The CDR3 runs 14 residues. Trimming stripped 7 bases from V and 0 bases from J, with 12 bases between. CDR1 MNHNY and CDR2 SVGAGI come from the germline V gene (reference sequence). The CDR3 region has the DNA TGTGCCAGCACCCCGGGGGGAATGAACACTGAAGCTTTCTTT. This encodes CASTPGGMNTEAFF.

V is TRBV7-9 and J is TRBJ1-1; D may be TRBD1 (5 bases). Between the trimmed V and J ends, which lost 5 bases and 0 bases, there was a span of 10 bases. In germline, CDR1 is SEHNR, CDR2 FQNEAQ (reference sequence). The CDR3 totals 14 residues. The CDR3 nucleotides read TGTGCCAGCAGCGGGGGACGGGTGAACACTGAAGCTTTCTTT. Translating it yields CASSGGRVNTEAFF.

The chain links TRBV4-1 to TRBJ2-1; the match to TRBD1 covers 7 bases. The V gene's germline CDR1 is MGHRA and CDR2 YSYEKL. This CDR3 spans 15 amino acids. The junction had 7 bases not matched to a gene; V was cut back by 3 bases and J by 5 bases. As DNA, the CDR3 is TGCGCCAGCAGCCACCCCGGGACAGAAGACAATGAGCAGTTCTTC. Its protein product is CASSHPGTEDNEQFF.

The chain couples TRBV6-1 to TRBJ1-5; D might be TRBD1 (6 bases). CDR1 and CDR2 (germline): MNHNS, SASEGT. The length of the CDR3 is 14 residues. With 7 bases removed from V and 5 bases from J, the gap between germline ends came to 15 bases. This chain's CDR3 is CASTQGSNDQPQHF. The DNA of the CDR3 is TGTGCCAGCACACAGGGTTCGAATGATCAGCCCCAGCATTTT.

J is TRBJ1-2 and V is TRBV9; a weak D match, TRBD1 (6 bases). V was trimmed by 1 base and J by 8 bases, leaving 18 bases between them. Germline CDR1 reads SGDLS; CDR2 reads YYNGEE. CDR3 length equals 15 residues. This CDR3 reads CASSVTLSGGGGYTF. In DNA form, the CDR3 reads TGTGCCAGCAGCGTAACCCTTTCCGGGGGCGGCGGCTACACCTTC.

The gene calls are TRBV27 and TRBJ2-2; D gene ambiguous. The CDR3 covers 15 residues. V was shortened by 2 bases and J by 1 base, with 8 bases between the two germline ends. Looked up from germline, CDR1 is MNHEY and CDR2 is SMNVEV (reference sequence). CDR3 nucleotide sequence: TGTGCCAGCAGTTTAAGTCTAGTGAACACCGGGGAGCTGTTTTTT. Translation gives CASSLSLVNTGELFF.

The chain employs TRBV27 and TRBJ2-7; no clear D. The V gene lost 6 bases and the J gene lost 0 bases, with 15 bases spanning the gap. This CDR3 has 15 residues. Germline V lookup: CDR1 MNHEY, CDR2 SMNVEV (reference sequence). CDR3 nucleotides: TGTGCCAGCAGGACAACCGACTGTGACTCCTACGAGCAGTACTTC. It is translated as CASRTTDCDSYEQYF.

The rearrangement uses TRBV11-2 and TRBJ1-1, with D unresolved. This CDR3 spans 14 amino acids. V dropped 0 bases and J dropped 5 bases, with 10 bases sitting between them. Germline V gene lookup returns CDR1 SGHAT and CDR2 FQNNGV. The CDR3 DNA follows: TGTGCCAGCAGCTTAGAGATGGAAGGGACTGAAGCTTTCTTT. It specifies CASSLEMEGTEAFF.

V and J are TRBV5-4 and TRBJ2-4; D perhaps matches TRBD1 (5 bases). The CDR3 is 14 amino acids. Germline loops: CDR1 SGHNT, CDR2 YYREEE (reference sequence). Trimming took 4 bases from V and 5 from J, leaving 13 bases between them. CDR3 DNA: TGTGCCAGCAGCCCCAGGGATATGGAAAACATTCAGTACTTC. Its protein is CASSPRDMENIQYF.

This clone has a handful of counts. The genes are TRBV7-9 and TRBJ2-7; 8 bases are a match to TRBD1. The length of the CDR3 is 14 residues. CDR1 and CDR2 (germline): SEHNR, FQNEAQ (reference sequence). The J segment lost 1 base and the V segment lost 5 bases, leaving 4 bases of the junction unmatched. CDR3 sequence reads: CASSVGTGSYEQYF. DNA of the CDR3: TGTGCCAGCAGCGTCGGGACAGGTTCCTACGAGCAGTACTTC.

This CDR3 is CASSMLAGSNQPQHF. The CDR3 DNA reads TGTGCCAGTAGTATGCTGGCAGGTAGCAATCAGCCCCAGCATTTT. This chain links TRBV19 with TRBJ1-5; D is unclear. The V gene lost 3 bases and the J gene lost 0 bases, with 9 bases spanning the gap. There are 15 residues in the CDR3. Germline values: CDR1 LNHDA, CDR2 SQIVND (reference sequence). Combining the CDR3 with reference TRBV19 and TRBJ1-5 gives the whole variable domain DGGITQSPKYLFRKEGQNVTLSCEQNLNHDAMYWYRQDPGQGLRLIYYSQIVNDFQKGDIAEGYSVSREKKESFPLTVTSAQKNPTAFYLCASSMLAGSNQPQHFGDGTRLSIL.

V is TRBV9 and J is TRBJ2-3; a weak D match, TRBD1 (6 bases). The germline CDR1 and CDR2 sequences are SGDLS and YYNGEE. V was trimmed by 2 bases and J by 1 base, leaving 11 bases between them. This CDR3 comprises 15 residues. The DNA of the CDR3 is TGTGCCAGCAGCGTCATCGAGGGGGGCACAGATACGCAGTATTTT. It encodes CASSVIEGGTDTQYF.

The V call is TRBV12-5, the J call TRBJ2-2; D could derive from TRBD1 or TRBD2 (5 bases each). The ends were cut back, 7 bases at V and 5 bases at J, with 14 bases in the middle. Per the germline V gene, CDR1 is LGHNT and CDR2 is FRNRAP. CDR3 length: 14 residues. The DNA for the CDR3 is TGTGCTAGTGAAGGATATGGGGGAACCGGGGAGCTGTTTTTT. Its translation is CASEGYGGTGELFF.

V and J are TRBV5-1 and TRBJ2-7; D is uncertain. Trimming left V 3 bases short and J 4 bases short, with 14 bases between. The CDR3 is 14 residues long. The germline V gene encodes CDR1 SGHRS and CDR2 YFSETQ. The CDR3 DNA reads TGCGCCAGCAGCTCTGGACCCTCCCAATACGAGCAGTACTTC. Amino acids: CASSSGPSQYEQYF.

The chain recombines TRBV7-2 with TRBJ2-4; TRBD1 matches at 7 bases. The trim removed 5 bases at V and 5 bases at J, leaving 9 bases unmatched. Germline assignment: CDR1 SGHTA and CDR2 FQGNSA. The CDR3 loop spans 15 amino acids. This chain's CDR3 is CASSQKRTGENIQYF. The DNA of the CDR3 is TGTGCCAGCAGCCAAAAAAGGACAGGCGAAAACATTCAGTACTTC.

The chain links TRBV5-6 to TRBJ2-2; no clear D gene. Germline V gene data show CDR1 as SGHDT and CDR2 as YYEEEE. The CDR3 contains 15 residues. V was cut by 2 bases and J by 5 bases, with 13 bases left in between. CDR3 in amino acids: CASSLTPGQTGELFF. The DNA of the CDR3 is TGTGCCAGCAGCTTAACCCCCGGGCAGACCGGGGAGCTGTTTTTT.

V gene TRBV19 combines with J gene TRBJ2-7, with a weak D call TRBD2 (6 bases). In germline, CDR1 is LNHDA, CDR2 SQIVND (reference sequence). The CDR3 loop spans 15 amino acids. Trimming took 3 bases from V and 7 from J, leaving 19 bases between them. The DNA for the CDR3 is TGTGCCAGTAGTATTGGACTACTTAACCCCTTGGAGCAGTACTTC. It is translated as CASSIGLLNPLEQYF.

The gene calls are TRBV7-9 and TRBJ1-2; 8 positions agree with TRBD1. This CDR3 comprises 15 residues. Trimming at V came to 1 base and at J to 8 bases, leaving 9 bases not matched to a gene. Germline CDR1 and CDR2: SEHNR and FQNEAQ (reference sequence). The CDR3 DNA follows: TGTGCCAGCAGCTTAGAGGTTGGACAGGGAGTAGGCTACACCTTC. It codes for CASSLEVGQGVGYTF.

V and J are TRBV6-1 and TRBJ2-7; 9 positions match TRBD1. This CDR3 spans 18 amino acids. Looked up from germline, CDR1 is MNHNS and CDR2 is SASEGT. Unmatched junction bases numbered 13, after V lost 4 bases and J lost 0 bases. CDR3 sequence (DNA): TGTGCCAGCAGTGCCAAGGGACAGGGATTATCTAGCTCCTACGAGCAGTACTTC. Protein sequence: CASSAKGQGLSSSYEQYF.